Shown below are 13 T cell receptor beta chains from a single sample sequenced in a study of Graves' ophthalmopathy and Graves' hyperthyroidism. Scientists amplified the TCR beta CDR3 regions from RNA transcripts. After a first-round RT-PCR with HTBI primers, a second-round multiplex PCR was run. TCRdb reprocessed the multiplex PCR reads with MiXCR, giving one entry per CDR3 protein. This sample has more than 1,000,000 distinct CDR3 sequences, with 35% to 40% found just once. The sample was peripheral blood or thyroid tissue (not recorded which). The origin of the receptors is an adult man with Graves' hyperthyroidism.

Many counts were recorded for this clonotype. The rearrangement links TRBV2 to TRBJ1-4; 9 bases map to TRBD1. The CDR3 contains 13 residues. Germline CDR1 reads SNHLY; CDR2 reads FYNNEI. After removal of 7 bases from V and 7 bases from J, the junction contained 4 bases not matched to a gene. The CDR3 nucleotides read TGTGCCAGCAAGCTGACAGGGGGTGAAAAACTGTTTTTT. Residues: CASKLTGGEKLFF.

This chain links TRBV19 with TRBJ1-1, with 7 bases identical to TRBD1. After removal of 6 bases from V and 12 bases from J, the junction contained 16 bases not matched to a gene. This CDR3 has 14 residues. CDR1 and CDR2 (germline): LNHDA, SQIVND (reference sequence). Written as DNA, the CDR3 is TGTGCCAGTAGCGACAGGGACAGCCTTGCTCAGACTTTCTTT. Amino acid sequence: CASSDRDSLAQTFF. The full variable domain, in which reference TRBV19 and TRBJ1-1 provide the parts outside the CDR3, is DGGITQSPKYLFRKEGQNVTLSCEQNLNHDAMYWYRQDPGQGLRLIYYSQIVNDFQKGDIAEGYSVSREKKESFPLTVTSAQKNPTAFYLCASSDRDSLAQTFFGQGTRLTVV.

This clonotype has only one observation. A clone one base away is much larger, so this may be a read error. This chain joins TRBV5-1 and TRBJ2-7; unclear D gene. V lost 5 bases to trimming and J lost 4 bases, with 16 bases between them. This CDR3 spans 14 amino acids. Germline CDR1 SGHRS, CDR2 YFSETQ. The DNA of the CDR3 is TGCGCCAGCAGACCCAACGGATTCTCATACGAGCAGTACTTC. Residues: CASRPNGFSYEQYF.

This clonotype has more than one count but fewer than ten. This chain joins TRBV2 and TRBJ1-5; 9 bases align to TRBD1. The CDR3 extends over 16 amino acids. CDR1 and CDR2 (germline): SNHLY, FYNNEI. J gave up 1 base and V 8 bases, and 9 bases lay outside the gene matches. The DNA of the CDR3 is TGTGCCAGCGGACAGGGGTACATTAGAAGCAATCAGCCCCAGCATTTT. Protein sequence: CASGQGYIRSNQPQHF.

Points on this clonotype: This may stem from a read error, because a much larger clone lies one nucleotide away. The chain employs TRBV5-1 and TRBJ2-7, with D possibly being TRBD2 (6 bases). The CDR3 is made up of 14 amino acids. Per the germline V gene, CDR1 is SGHRS and CDR2 is YFSETQ. The CDR3 reads CASSNPSGGSEQCF. The DNA of the CDR3 is TGCGCCAGCAGCAACCCCTCCGGGGGTAGCGAGCAGTGCTTC. Full variable domain (remainder filled in from reference TRBV5-1 and TRBJ2-7): KAGVTQTPRYLIKTRGQQVTLSCSPISGHRSVSWYQQTPGQGLQFLFEYFSETQRNKGNFPGRFSGRQFSNSRSEMNVSTLELGDSALYLCASSNPSGGSEQCFGPGTRLTVT.

This clonotype has just a few counts. The chain employs TRBV19 and TRBJ2-7; D is possibly TRBD1 (6 bases). Germline V CDR1 and CDR2: LNHDA, SQIVND (reference sequence). V lost 5 bases and J 6 bases, leaving 14 bases between the germline ends. CDR3 length equals 13 residues. This CDR3 reads CASSPGQPGEQYF. CDR3 DNA: TGTGCCAGTAGTCCCGGACAGCCGGGCGAGCAGTACTTC. Looking up the rest from reference TRBV19 and TRBJ2-7 gives the full variable domain: DGGITQSPKYLFRKEGQNVTLSCEQNLNHDAMYWYRQDPGQGLRLIYYSQIVNDFQKGDIAEGYSVSREKKESFPLTVTSAQKNPTAFYLCASSPGQPGEQYFGPGTRLTVT.

Only a few counts were recorded for this clonotype. The gene calls are TRBV7-3 and TRBJ1-6; D ambiguous. The CDR3 runs to 15 residues. Germline V gene sequence: CDR1 SGHTA, CDR2 FQGTGA. Trimming took 0 bases from V and 9 from J, leaving 12 bases between them. CDR3 coding DNA: TGTGCCAGCAGCTTAACGGGCAAATTGGGTTCACCCCTCCACTTT. Protein sequence: CASSLTGKLGSPLHF.

The CDR3 loop reads CSARSGLPGGDTQYF. As DNA, the CDR3 is TGCAGTGCTAGATCGGGACTACCCGGGGGAGATACGCAGTATTTT. This rearrangement joins TRBV20-1 to TRBJ2-3; TRBD2 agrees at 7 bases. Germline values: CDR1 DFQATT, CDR2 SNEGSKA (reference sequence). This CDR3 comprises 15 residues. Trimming took 2 bases from V and 5 from J; bases not matched to a gene: 10.

The rearrangement links TRBV29-1 to TRBJ2-6, with D perhaps TRBD2 (7 bases). Trimming shortened V by 7 bases and J by 0 bases, and 19 bases separated the two germline ends. This CDR3 has 17 residues. CDR1 is SQVTM, CDR2 ANQGSEA, per germline. CDR3 amino acids: CSAYSRGGGSGANVLTF. CDR3 coding DNA: TGCAGCGCCTACTCAAGGGGGGGGGGCTCTGGGGCCAACGTCCTGACTTTC.

The V call is TRBV7-8, the J call TRBJ1-4; TRBD1 agrees at 9 bases. Germline CDR1 and CDR2: SGHVS and FQNEAQ. This CDR3 is 16 amino acids long. V lost 5 bases to trimming and J lost 5 bases; unmatched junction nucleotides: 9. The CDR3 DNA follows: TGTGCCAGCAGCCAACCCCGGGACAGGGCAAATGAAAAACTGTTTTTT. It yields the protein CASSQPRDRANEKLFF.

This rearrangement joins TRBV2 to TRBJ1-2; 8 bases line up with TRBD1. This CDR3 region has 16 residues. Germline assignment: CDR1 SNHLY and CDR2 FYNNEI. The CDR3 loop is CASRSGQGGSNYGYTF. The CDR3 nucleotides read TGTGCTAGTAGAAGCGGACAGGGTGGATCAAACTATGGCTACACCTTC. Filled out from reference TRBV2 and TRBJ1-2, the complete variable domain reads EPEVTQTPSHQVTQMGQEVILRCVPISNHLYFYWYRQILGQKVEFLVSFYNNEISEKSEIFDDQFSVERPDGSNFTLKIRSTKLEDSAMYFCASRSGQGGSNYGYTFGSGTRLTVV.

The chain is built from TRBV20-1 and TRBJ2-5; 10 positions match TRBD2. J gave up 4 bases and V 2 bases, and 7 bases lay outside the gene matches. This CDR3 comprises 15 residues. Germline V gives CDR1 DFQATT, CDR2 SNEGSKA (reference sequence). In DNA, the CDR3 is TGCAGTGCTAGACAACCTAGCGGGAGCGGAGAGACCCAGTACTTC. This translates into CSARQPSGSGETQYF.

This clonotype has a handful of counts. The J gene is TRBJ1-5, the V gene TRBV28; 8 positions agree with TRBD1. V gave up 4 bases and J gave up 5 bases; unmatched junction bases: 7. This CDR3 contains 15 residues. The germline V gene has CDR1 MDHEN and CDR2 SYDVKM. For the CDR3, the DNA is TGTGCCAGCAGTTCATGGGACAGGTTGGATCAGCCCCAGCATTTT. Amino acids: CASSSWDRLDQPQHF. Filled out from reference TRBV28 and TRBJ1-5, the complete variable domain reads DVKVTQSSRYLVKRTGEKVFLECVQDMDHENMFWYRQDPGLGLRLIYFSYDVKMKEKGDIPEGYSVSREKKERFSLILESASTNQTSMYLCASSSWDRLDQPQHFGDGTRLSIL.